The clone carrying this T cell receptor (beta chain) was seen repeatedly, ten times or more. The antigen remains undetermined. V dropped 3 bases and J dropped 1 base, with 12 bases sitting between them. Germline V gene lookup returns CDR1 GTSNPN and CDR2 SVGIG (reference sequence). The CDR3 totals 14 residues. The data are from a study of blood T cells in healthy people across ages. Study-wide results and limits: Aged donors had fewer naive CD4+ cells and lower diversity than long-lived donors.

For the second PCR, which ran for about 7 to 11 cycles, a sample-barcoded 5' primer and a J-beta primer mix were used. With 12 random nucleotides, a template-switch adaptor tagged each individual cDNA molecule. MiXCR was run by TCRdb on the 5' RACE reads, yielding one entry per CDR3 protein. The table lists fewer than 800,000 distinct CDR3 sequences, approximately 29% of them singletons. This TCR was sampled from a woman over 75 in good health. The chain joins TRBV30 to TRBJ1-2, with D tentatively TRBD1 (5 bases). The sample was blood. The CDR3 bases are TGTGCCTGGAGCTTGGGGGGAGATAACTATGGCTACACCTTC. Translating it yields CAWSLGGDNYGYTF.